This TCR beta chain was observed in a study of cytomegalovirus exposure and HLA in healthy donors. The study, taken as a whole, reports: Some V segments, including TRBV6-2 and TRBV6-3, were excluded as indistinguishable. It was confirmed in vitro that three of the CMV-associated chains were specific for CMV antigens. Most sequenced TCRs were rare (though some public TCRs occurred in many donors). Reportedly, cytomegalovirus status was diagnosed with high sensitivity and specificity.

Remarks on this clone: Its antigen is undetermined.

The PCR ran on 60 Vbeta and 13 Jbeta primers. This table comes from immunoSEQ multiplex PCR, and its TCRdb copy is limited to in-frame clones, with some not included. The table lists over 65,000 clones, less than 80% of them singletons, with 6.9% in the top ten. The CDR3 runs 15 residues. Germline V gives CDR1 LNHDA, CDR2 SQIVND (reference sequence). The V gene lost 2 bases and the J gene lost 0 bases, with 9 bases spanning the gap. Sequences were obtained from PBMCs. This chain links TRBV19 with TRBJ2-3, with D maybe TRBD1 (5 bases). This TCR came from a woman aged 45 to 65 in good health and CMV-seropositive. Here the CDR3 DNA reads TGTGCCAGTAGTATACAGGGAATCAGCACAGATACGCAGTATTTT. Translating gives CASSIQGISTDTQYF. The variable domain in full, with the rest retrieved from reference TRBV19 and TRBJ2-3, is DGGITQSPKYLFRKEGQNVTLSCEQNLNHDAMYWYRQDPGQGLRLIYYSQIVNDFQKGDIAEGYSVSREKKESFPLTVTSAQKNPTAFYLCASSIQGISTDTQYFGPGTRLTVL.